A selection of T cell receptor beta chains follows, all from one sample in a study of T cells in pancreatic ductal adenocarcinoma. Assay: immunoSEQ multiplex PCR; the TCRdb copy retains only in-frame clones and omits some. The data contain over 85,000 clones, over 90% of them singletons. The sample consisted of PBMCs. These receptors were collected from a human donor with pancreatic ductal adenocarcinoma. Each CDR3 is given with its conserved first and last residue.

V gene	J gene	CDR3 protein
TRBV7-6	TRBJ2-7	CASSFRAGEDEQYF
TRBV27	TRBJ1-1	CASSRYNQGVGVTEAFF
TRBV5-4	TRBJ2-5	CASSDRTYGETQYF
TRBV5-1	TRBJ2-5	CASSLFGASTPKETQYF
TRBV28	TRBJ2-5	CASRGQGQETQYF
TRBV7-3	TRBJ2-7	CASSQRGGAEHEQYF
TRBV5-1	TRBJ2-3	CASSPQGQTTDTQYF
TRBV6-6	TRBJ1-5	CASSQGWFQPQHF
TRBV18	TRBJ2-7	CASSPRSGEQYF
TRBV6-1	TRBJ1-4	CASSPGTGSEKLFF
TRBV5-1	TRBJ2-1	CASSFGGQSSYNEQFF
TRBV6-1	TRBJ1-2	CASSEDTYGYTF
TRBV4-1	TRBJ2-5	CASSRGTSGGETQYF
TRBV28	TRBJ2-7	CASSSRLAGPYEQYF
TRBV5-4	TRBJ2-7	CASSLLSGGGGEQYF
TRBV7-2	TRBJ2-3	CASSPRQGGPDTQYF
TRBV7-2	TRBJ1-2	CASSLAGSTGIYGYTF
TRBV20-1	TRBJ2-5	CSAPLRETQYF
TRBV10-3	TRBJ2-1	CAISVSSGDRDYNEQFF
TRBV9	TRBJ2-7	CASSPRGSHAQYF
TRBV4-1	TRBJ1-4	CASSPSDRPNEKLFF
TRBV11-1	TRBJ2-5	CASSLGQGETQYF
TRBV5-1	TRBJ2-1	CASSLTSGSYNEQFF
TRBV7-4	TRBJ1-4	CASSLAVAEKLFF
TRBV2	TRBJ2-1	CASSEQEVTSGRAWQFF
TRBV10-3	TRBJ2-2	CAISSLAGDTGELFF
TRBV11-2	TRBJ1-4	CASSPQWSNEKLFF
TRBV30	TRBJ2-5	CAWSVAGYQETQYF
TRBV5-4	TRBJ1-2	CASSASPGSYGYTF